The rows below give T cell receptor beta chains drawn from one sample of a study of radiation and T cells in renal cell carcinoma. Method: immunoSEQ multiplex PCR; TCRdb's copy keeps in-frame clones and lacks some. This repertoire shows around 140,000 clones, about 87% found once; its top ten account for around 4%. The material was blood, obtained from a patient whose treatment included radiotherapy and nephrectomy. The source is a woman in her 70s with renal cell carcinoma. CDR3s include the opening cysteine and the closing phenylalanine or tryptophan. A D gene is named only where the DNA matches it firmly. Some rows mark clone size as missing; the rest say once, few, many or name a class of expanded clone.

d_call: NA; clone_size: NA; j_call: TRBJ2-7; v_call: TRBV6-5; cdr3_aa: CASSWKQGRVYEQYF; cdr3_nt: TGTGCCAGCAGTTGGAAACAGGGAAGAGTCTACGAGCAGTACTTC
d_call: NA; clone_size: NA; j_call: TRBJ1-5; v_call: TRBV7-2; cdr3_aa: CASSLGGKGQPQHF; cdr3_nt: TGTGCCAGCAGCTTAGGGGGGAAGGGTCAGCCCCAGCATTTT
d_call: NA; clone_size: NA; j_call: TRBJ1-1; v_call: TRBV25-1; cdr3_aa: CASIPPGGGHGTEAFF; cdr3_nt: TGTGCCAGCATCCCCCCGGGGGGGGGACATGGCACTGAAGCTTTCTTT
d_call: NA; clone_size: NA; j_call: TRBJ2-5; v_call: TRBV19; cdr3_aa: CASRSNLETQYF; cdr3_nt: TGTGCCAGTAGGTCAAATTTGGAGACCCAGTACTTC
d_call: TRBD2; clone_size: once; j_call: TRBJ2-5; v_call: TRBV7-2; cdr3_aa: CASSSGTSGGAETQYF; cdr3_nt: TGTGCCAGCAGCTCCGGGACTAGCGGGGGGGCGGAGACCCAGTACTTC
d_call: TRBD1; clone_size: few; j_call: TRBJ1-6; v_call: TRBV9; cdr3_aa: CASSEDRQGLDSPLHF; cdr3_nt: TGTGCCAGCAGCGAAGACCGACAGGGCTTGGATTCACCCCTCCACTTT
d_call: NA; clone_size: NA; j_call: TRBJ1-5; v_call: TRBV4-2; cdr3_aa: CASSPRGEGLQPQHF; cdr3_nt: TGTGCCAGCAGCCCCCGAGGGGAGGGGCTTCAGCCCCAGCATTTT
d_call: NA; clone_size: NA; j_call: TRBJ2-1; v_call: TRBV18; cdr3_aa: CASSPPAGGTYNEQFF; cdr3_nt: TGTGCCAGCTCACCACCGGCAGGTGGGACCTACAATGAGCAGTTCTTC
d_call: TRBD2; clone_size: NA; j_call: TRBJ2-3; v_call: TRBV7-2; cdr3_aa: CASSLGLAGGADTQYF; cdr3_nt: TGTGCCAGCAGCTTAGGACTAGCGGGGGGTGCAGATACGCAGTATTTT
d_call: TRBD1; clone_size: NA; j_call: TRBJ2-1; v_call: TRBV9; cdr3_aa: CASSVATGGLGDRLEQFF; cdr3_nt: TGTGCCAGCAGCGTAGCTACAGGGGGGTTGGGGGACCGCCTTGAGCAGTTCTTC
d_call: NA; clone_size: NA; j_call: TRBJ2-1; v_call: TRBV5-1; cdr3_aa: CASSLSSGVGNNEQFF; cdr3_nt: TGCGCCAGCAGCTTGTCATCGGGGGTGGGAAACAATGAGCAGTTCTTC
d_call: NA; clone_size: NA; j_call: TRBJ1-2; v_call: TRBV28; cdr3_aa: CASSFVGREGYTF; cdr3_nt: TGTGCCAGCAGTTTTGTCGGTCGGGAGGGCTACACCTTC
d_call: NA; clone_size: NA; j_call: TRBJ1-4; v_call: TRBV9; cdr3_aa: CASSVGVPGEKLFF; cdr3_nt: TGTGCCAGCAGCGTAGGGGTCCCTGGAGAAAAACTGTTTTTT
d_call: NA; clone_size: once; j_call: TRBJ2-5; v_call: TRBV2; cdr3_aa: CASRASVGVGETQYF; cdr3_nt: TGTGCCAGCAGGGCATCTGTGGGGGTTGGGGAGACCCAGTACTTC
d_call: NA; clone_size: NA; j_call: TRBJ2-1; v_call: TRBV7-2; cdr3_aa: CASSPQGSLSSYNEQFF; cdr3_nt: TGTGCCAGCAGCCCCCAGGGTAGTCTTAGCTCCTACAATGAGCAGTTCTTC
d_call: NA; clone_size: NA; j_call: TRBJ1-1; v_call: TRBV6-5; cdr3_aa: CASSPWNEYTEAFF; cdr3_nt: TGTGCCAGCAGCCCCTGGAATGAGTACACTGAAGCTTTCTTT
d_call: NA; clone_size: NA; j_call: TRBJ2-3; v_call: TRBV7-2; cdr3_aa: CASSLLAPDTQYF; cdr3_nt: TGTGCCAGCAGCTTACTAGCGCCCGATACGCAGTATTTT
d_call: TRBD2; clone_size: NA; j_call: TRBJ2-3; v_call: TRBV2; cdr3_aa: CASRDLGTSGLDTQYF; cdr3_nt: TGTGCCAGCAGGGATCTCGGGACTAGCGGGCTAGATACGCAGTATTTT
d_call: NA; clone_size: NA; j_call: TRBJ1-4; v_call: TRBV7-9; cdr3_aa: CASSFKRGTDEEKLFF; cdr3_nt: TGTGCCAGCAGCTTCAAAAGGGGCACAGATGAGGAAAAACTGTTTTTT
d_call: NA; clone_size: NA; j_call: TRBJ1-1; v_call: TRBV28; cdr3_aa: CASSSRDTLRGNTEAFF; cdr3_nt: TGTGCCAGCAGTTCCCGGGACACCCTACGGGGGAACACTGAAGCTTTCTTT
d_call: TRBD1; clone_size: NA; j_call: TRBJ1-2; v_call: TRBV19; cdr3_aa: CATPGQGNYGYTF; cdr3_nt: TGTGCCACCCCGGGACAGGGAAACTATGGCTACACCTTC
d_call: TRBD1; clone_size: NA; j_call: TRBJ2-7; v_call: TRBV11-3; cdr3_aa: CASSTRTGPSYEQYF; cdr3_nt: TGTGCCAGCAGCACCCGGACAGGCCCCTCCTACGAGCAGTACTTC
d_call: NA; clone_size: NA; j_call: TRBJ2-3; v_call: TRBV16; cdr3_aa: CASSQSRSTDTQYF; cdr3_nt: TGTGCCAGCAGCCAATCGAGGAGCACAGATACGCAGTATTTT
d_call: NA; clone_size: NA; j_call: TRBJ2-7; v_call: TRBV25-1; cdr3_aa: CASSEWGPAEQYF; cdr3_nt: TGTGCCAGCAGTGAATGGGGCCCCGCCGAGCAGTACTTC
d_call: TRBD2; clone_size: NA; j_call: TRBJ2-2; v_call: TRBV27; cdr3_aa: CASSRGGRNTGELFF; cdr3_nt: TGTGCCAGCAGCCGGGGAGGGCGGAACACCGGGGAGCTGTTTTTT
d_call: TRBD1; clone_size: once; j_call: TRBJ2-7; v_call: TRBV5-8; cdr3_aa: CASSLTGVVHEQYF; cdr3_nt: TGTGCCAGCAGCCTGACAGGGGTAGTGCACGAGCAGTACTTC
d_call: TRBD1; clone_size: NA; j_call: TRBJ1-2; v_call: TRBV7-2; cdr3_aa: CASSSLWTGGNYGYTF; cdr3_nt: TGTGCCAGCAGCTCCCTGTGGACAGGGGGCAACTATGGCTACACCTTC
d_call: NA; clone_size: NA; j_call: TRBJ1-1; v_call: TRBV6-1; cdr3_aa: CASTPIRTNAEAFF; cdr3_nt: TGTGCCAGCACCCCTATTCGAACTAACGCTGAAGCTTTCTTT
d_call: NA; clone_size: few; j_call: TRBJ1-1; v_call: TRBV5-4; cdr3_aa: CASSLVGVRGTEAFF; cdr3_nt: TGTGCCAGCAGCTTGGTCGGTGTACGGGGCACTGAAGCTTTCTTT
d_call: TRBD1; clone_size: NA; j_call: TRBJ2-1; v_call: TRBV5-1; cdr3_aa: CASSLPGQALNEQFF; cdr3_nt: TGCGCCAGCAGCTTACCTGGACAGGCACTAAATGAGCAGTTCTTC
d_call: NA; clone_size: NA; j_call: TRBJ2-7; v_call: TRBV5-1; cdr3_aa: CASSRASNYEQYF; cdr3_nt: TGCGCCAGCAGTCGGGCCTCAAACTACGAGCAGTACTTC
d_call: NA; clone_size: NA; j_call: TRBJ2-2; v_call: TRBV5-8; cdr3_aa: CARPPTGLVGVAGELFF; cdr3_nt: TGTGCCAGACCACCGACAGGCCTCGTCGGGGTAGCCGGGGAGCTGTTTTTT
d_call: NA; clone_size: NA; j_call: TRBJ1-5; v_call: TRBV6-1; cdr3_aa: CASSGSGVGNQPQHF; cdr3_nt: TGTGCCAGCAGTGGGAGCGGGGTCGGCAATCAGCCCCAGCATTTT
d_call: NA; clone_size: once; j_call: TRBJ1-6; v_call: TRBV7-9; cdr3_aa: CASSLRGSSGSPLHF; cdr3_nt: TGTGCCAGCAGCTTAAGGGGCAGTTCGGGTTCACCCCTCCACTTT
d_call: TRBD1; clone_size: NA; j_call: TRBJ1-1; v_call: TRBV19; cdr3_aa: CASSIRTGGTEAFF; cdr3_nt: TGTGCCAGTAGTATCCGAACAGGGGGAACTGAAGCTTTCTTT
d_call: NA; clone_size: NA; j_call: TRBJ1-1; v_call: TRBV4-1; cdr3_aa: CASSQDRGPATEAFF; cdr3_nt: TGCGCCAGCAGCCAAGATAGAGGGCCGGCGACTGAAGCTTTCTTT
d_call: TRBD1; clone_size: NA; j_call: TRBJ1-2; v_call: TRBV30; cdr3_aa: CAWSVRGHGYTF; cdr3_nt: TGTGCCTGGAGTGTAAGGGGGCACGGCTACACCTTC
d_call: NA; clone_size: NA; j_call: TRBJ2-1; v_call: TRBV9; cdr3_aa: CASSFRGADDEQFF; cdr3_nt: TGTGCCAGCAGCTTCCGGGGGGCGGATGATGAGCAGTTCTTC
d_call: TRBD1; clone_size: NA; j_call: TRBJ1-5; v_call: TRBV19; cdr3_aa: CAVGQGRVNQPQHF; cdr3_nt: TGTGCCGTCGGACAGGGACGGGTCAATCAGCCCCAGCATTTT